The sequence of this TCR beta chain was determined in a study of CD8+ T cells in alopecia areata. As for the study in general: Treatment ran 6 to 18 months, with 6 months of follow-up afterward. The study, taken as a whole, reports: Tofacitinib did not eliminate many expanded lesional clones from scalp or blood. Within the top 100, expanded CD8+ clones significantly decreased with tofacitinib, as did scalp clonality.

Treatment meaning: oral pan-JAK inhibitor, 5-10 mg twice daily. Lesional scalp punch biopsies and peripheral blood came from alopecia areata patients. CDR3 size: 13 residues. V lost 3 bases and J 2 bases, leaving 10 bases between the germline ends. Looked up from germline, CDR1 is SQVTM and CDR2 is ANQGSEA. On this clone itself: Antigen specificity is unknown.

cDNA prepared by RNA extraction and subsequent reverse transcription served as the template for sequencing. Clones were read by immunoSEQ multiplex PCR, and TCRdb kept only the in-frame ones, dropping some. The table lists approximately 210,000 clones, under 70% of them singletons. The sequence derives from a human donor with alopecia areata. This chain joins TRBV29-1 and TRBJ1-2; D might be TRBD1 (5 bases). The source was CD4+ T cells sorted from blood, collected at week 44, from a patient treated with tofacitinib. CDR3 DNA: TGCAGCGTTGAGGCAGGGTTAAACTATGGCTACACCTTC. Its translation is CSVEAGLNYGYTF.